This T cell receptor beta chain was sequenced in a study of control samples from healthy donors and cancer patients. The CDR3 loop spans 18 amino acids. From germline, CDR1 is MNHEY and CDR2 SMNVEV (reference sequence). V was trimmed by 5 bases and J by 0 bases, leaving 22 bases between them. The repertoire was sequenced with immunoSEQ multiplex PCR; TCRdb's copy has only in-frame clones and lacks some. The sample has roughly 68,000 clones, 83% seen once; the top ten hold about 15%. The sample comprised blood. This sequence joins TRBV27 and TRBJ2-5; D ambiguous. The receptor was derived from a man aged 55 to 69 in good health. CDR3 sequence: CASSPTASPGRYQETQYF. As DNA, the CDR3 is TGTGCCAGCAGTCCTACAGCCTCCCCGGGCCGGTACCAAGAGACCCAGTACTTC.